The TCR beta chain under discussion was sequenced for a study of cytomegalovirus exposure and HLA in healthy donors (TCRdb year 2017). With regard to the full study: According to an earlier analysis of several hundred of the donors, about 180 million T cells yielded 117 million unique TCR beta sequences and 250 to 350 Gb of sequence data. Approximately 310 gigabases of sequencing data and approximately 93 million unique TCR sequences were included in an early release covering roughly 600 HLA-typed donors. Of the approximately 400 genotyped donors, roughly 80% fell in the genetic ancestry cluster associated with self-reported Caucasian donors. The study was designed to test whether signatures of past pathogen exposure could be identified by cataloging public T cell receptors. The study used immunosequencing to profile the T cell repertoires of 670 or so subjects and linked those repertoires to cytomegalovirus serostatus. Besides the first cohort of 666 subjects, a separate validation cohort made up of 120 different subjects was used. The study combined high-throughput TCR immunosequencing, statistical association of individual TCRs with disease status, and machine learning to predict cytomegalovirus infection status. A later analysis re-examined previously published TCR beta repertoires from more than 550 donors and added high-resolution HLA genotyping to investigate patterns of TCR occurrence. Rather than using new phenotypic data, the later analysis identified candidate immune exposures from TCR beta sequences and from how often those sequences occurred across donors. To decide whether each TCR beta V gene segment behaved as functional or pseudogenic, an earlier analysis of several hundred of the donors relied on high-throughput TCR beta sequencing. Alongside the repertoire data, information on donor age, sex, ethnicity and CMV serostatus was compiled. Genome-wide SNP genotypes for about 65% of the roughly 670 donors were used in a later genetic analysis, which treated that subset as a discovery cohort. All discovery cohort repertoires had been generated using a single sequencing platform. Both class I and class II loci were covered by HLA typing, at four-digit resolution. The number of typed donors differed by locus: roughly 620-630 for A, B, C, DRB1 and DQB1; 500 to 550 for DQA1; 600 to 610 for DPA1; and around 470 for DPB1. Four to six DR-DQ haplotypes were handled as single units for association and clustering, since linkage in the cohort was strong. On average, roughly 200,000 unique TCR beta nucleotide sequences were sequenced per donor among about 400 genotyped donors of the cohort, with roughly 18% of those sequences being non-productive.

Concerning this clone itself: Its antigen specificity is not known. Base qualities are not at hand, and no much larger clone is one base apart.

In total, approximately 690 healthy bone marrow donors made up the cohort. At the time of sampling, all cohort members were nominally healthy, though unrecorded immune exposures were likely present. The donor tested CMV seronegative, placing the donor among the roughly 350 seronegative members of the cohort. Each donor provided a peripheral blood sample, and peripheral blood mononuclear cells were used for TCR beta sequencing. Genomic DNA extraction from the blood cell samples was performed with the Qiagen DNeasy Blood Extraction Kit. Per the germline V gene (reference sequence), SGHKS is the CDR1 and YYEKEE is the CDR2. From cysteine to phenylalanine, the CDR3 is 15 amino acids long. The read is trimmed to its CDR3 DNA, 45 bases read in frame from base 1. Study-wide findings and limitations: In both the original and validation cohorts, the classifier was reported to diagnose cytomegalovirus status with high specificity and sensitivity. Some IMGT-functional V segments, including TRBV6-2 and TRBV6-3, could not be told apart with the 87-base-pair reads, so those segments were excluded. Because counts were too low, 15 to 20 rarely observed V segments, including chromosome 9 orphons, were excluded from the earlier analysis of a few hundred of the donors. A few of the identified cytomegalovirus-associated TCR beta chains were confirmed in vitro to be specific for cytomegalovirus antigens. Broadly in line with IMGT annotations, most TCR beta V segments showed up in productive rearrangements about 87% or about 30% of the time in an earlier analysis of 450 to 600 of the donors. Correlated functional status among segregating V segments might reflect linkage disequilibrium, but an unknown experimental factor could not be ruled out. The sequencing pipeline was judged likely to have produced a cluster of highly shared sequence variants as a technical artifact. In a later analysis, several top co-occurrence clusters were reported to appear linked to parvovirus B19, influenza, CMV and Epstein-Barr virus. A later analysis found that TCR association rates varied across HLA loci, with DRB1 alleles showing the most associated TCRs and HLA-C alleles the fewest. Because HLA typing was unavailable for some donors at each locus, only the typed subset was used in association tests. Across donors, most TCR sequences were observed very rarely, whereas some public TCRs were present in many individuals. CMV serostatus was the only immune exposure information available for the cohort. In a later analysis, 16,951 TCR beta sequences were associated with specific HLA alleles at a false discovery rate of 0.05. A further reported finding was that TCR beta sequences accurately predicted the HLA-A and HLA-B alleles for most subjects in the first cohort. According to a later analysis, most CMV-associated TCR beta chains appeared to be HLA-restricted, and the HLA associations seemed to be driven largely by CMV exposure. The cohort was sequenced for TCR beta chains only, and without alpha or paired-chain data the features that could be detected were limited. It was suggested by the authors that the approach could potentially be generalized to other disease states and immunological phenotypes. In a later genetic analysis, a missense DCLRE1C variant was associated with V-gene and J-gene trimming of TCR beta chains, and the association was replicated in an independent cohort. In a later analysis, HLA-associated TCR beta chains were found to be more clonally expanded and to have lower generation probabilities than equally common non-associated chains. The study gave a list of around 170 TCR beta chains associated with cytomegalovirus. Roughly uniform sequencing depth across donors was assumed in presence/absence analyses, although this assumption may not hold. When HLA alleles, especially DR and DQ, strongly co-occurred, TCR associations were difficult to assign to individual alleles. Compared with the roughly 670-donor mean, donors in an Asian-associated ancestry cluster had fewer N-insertions in productive TCRs, according to a later genetic analysis.

The library relied on the immunoSEQ multiplex PCR assay. For the multiplex PCR, a mixture combining 60 forward primers for TCR Vbeta segments and 13 reverse primers for TCR Jbeta segments was used. The CDR3 region of rearranged TCR beta genes was amplified from genomic DNA with a multiplex PCR assay. On the Illumina HiSeq System, the amplified TCR beta libraries were sequenced as 87-base-pair reads. The authors processed their data as follows. In a later analysis, tens of millions of unique TCR beta chains were counted across the approximately 670 repertoires, and around 11 million of these chains were shared by at least two donors. To remove PCR and sequencing errors, raw reads were error-corrected and collapsed into unique sequences using a nearest-neighbor algorithm that merged closely related sequences. CDR3 sequences were aligned to IMGT reference sequences to assign V, D and J gene segments. For a sequence to be retained, at least a six-nucleotide match to both a V gene segment and a J gene segment was required. A rearrangement counted as productive if the CDR3 had no stop codons and remained in frame with V and J, and every other rearrangement counted as non-productive. CDR3 was defined by IMGT convention, running from the second conserved V-encoded cysteine to the conserved J-encoded phenylalanine. In an earlier analysis of 550 to 650 of the donors, sequences lacking an unambiguous match to a single V gene segment were excluded. An earlier analysis of 587 of the donors called V segments functional above 56.7% productive rearrangements and segregating when the between-donor standard deviation exceeded 5%. A statistical classification framework was built to diagnose cytomegalovirus status from the catalog of TCR beta chain sequences. V and J gene assignment, in a later analysis, came from comparing TCR nucleotide sequences with IMGT/GENE-DB human TR gene sequences. In a later analysis, CDR3 sequences and most-parsimonious VDJ recombination scenarios were assigned using the TCRdist pipeline. In a later analysis, each TCR beta chain was defined by its CDR3 amino acid sequence together with its V-gene family, and reads without a unique V-gene family were excluded. In a later analysis, 500 to 650 highly shared, low-generation-probability nucleotide sequences were removed to address suspected cross-contamination and a sequencing artifact. In a later analysis, a clonal expansion index for each public chain was calculated from normalized within-repertoire ranks of inferred template counts. A later analysis computed generation probabilities with a VDJ recombination model fitted to out-of-frame rearrangements, and checked the results against IGoR. Hypergeometric tests were used in a later analysis to score TCR-TCR, TCR-HLA and TCR-CMV co-occurrence, with a repertoire-size bias correction applied to the TCR pairs. False discovery rates were estimated in a later analysis by permuting HLA or CMV assignments 20 times. In a later analysis, co-occurring TCRs were grouped with DBSCAN, and TCRdist sequence similarity was added when clustering was performed within HLA-allele-positive subsets. Repertoires with fewer than 30,000 or more than 120,000 public chains were left out of co-occurrence clustering, as were about five repertoires with anomalous nucleotide sharing. Held by TCRdb, this immuneACCESS table contains in-frame sequences only and omits some clones. Under half of the omission traces to an unresolved V gene where checked; the cause of the rest is unknown. The V and J calls and clone size are taken from that table; D and trimming were inferred from the DNA. This sample comprises 100,000 to 150,000 clones, about four fifths of them detected only once. About 2% of the sample is taken by the ten largest.

The TCR comes from a man aged 18 to 30 in good health and CMV-seronegative. Sequencing used PBMCs. The receptor chain draws on TRBV5-5 and TRBJ2-5, and TRBD1 aligns with 12 junction nucleotides. The DNA end is more similar to TRBJ2-7, so the J call may be wrong. The DNA reads as follows: TGTGCCAGCAGCTGGGGACAGGGGGCCCTATACGAGCAGTACTTC. It encodes CASSWGQGALYEQYF.